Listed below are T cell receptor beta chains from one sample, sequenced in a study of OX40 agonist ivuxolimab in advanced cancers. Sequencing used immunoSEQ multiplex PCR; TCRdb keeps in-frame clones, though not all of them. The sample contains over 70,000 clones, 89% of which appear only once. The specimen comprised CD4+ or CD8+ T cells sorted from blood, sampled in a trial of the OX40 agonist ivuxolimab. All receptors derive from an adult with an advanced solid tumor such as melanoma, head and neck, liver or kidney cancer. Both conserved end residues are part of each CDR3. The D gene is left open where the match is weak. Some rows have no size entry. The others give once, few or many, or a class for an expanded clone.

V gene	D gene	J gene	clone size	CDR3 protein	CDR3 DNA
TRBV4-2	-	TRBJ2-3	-	CASSQLDSTDTQYF	TGTGCCAGCAGCCAACTAGATAGCACAGATACGCAGTATTTT
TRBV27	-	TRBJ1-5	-	CASSLSAPAVDQPQHF	TGTGCCAGCAGTTTATCGGCCCCGGCAGTCGATCAGCCCCAGCATTTT
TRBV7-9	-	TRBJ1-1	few	CASSPQNTEAFF	TGTGCCAGCAGCCCCCAGAACACTGAAGCTTTCTTT
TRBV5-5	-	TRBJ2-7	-	CASSFLAGASYEQYF	TGTGCCAGCAGCTTCTTGGCGGGGGCCTCCTACGAGCAGTACTTC
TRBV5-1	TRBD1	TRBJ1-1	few	CASSPWGTGVNTEAFF	TGCGCCAGCAGCCCCTGGGGGACAGGGGTGAACACTGAAGCTTTCTTT
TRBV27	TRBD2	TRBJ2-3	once	CASSPAGTSGGTPQYF	TGTGCCAGCAGTCCAGCCGGGACTAGCGGGGGGACTCCCCAGTATTTT
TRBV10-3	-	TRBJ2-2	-	CAISPQATGELFF	TGTGCCATCAGCCCCCAGGCCACCGGGGAGCTGTTTTTT
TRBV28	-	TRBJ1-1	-	CASSALQEYTEAFF	TGTGCCAGCAGCGCCCTACAGGAGTACACTGAAGCTTTCTTT
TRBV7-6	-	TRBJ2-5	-	CASSFRGAETQYF	TGTGCCAGCAGCTTCAGGGGCGCGGAGACCCAGTACTTC
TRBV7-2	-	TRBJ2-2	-	CASSFQVNTGELFF	TGTGCCAGCAGCTTTCAGGTGAACACCGGGGAGCTGTTTTTT
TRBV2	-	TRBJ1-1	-	CASSDYRDTEAFF	TGTGCCAGCAGTGACTACAGAGACACTGAAGCTTTCTTT
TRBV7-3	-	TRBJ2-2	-	CASSYLINTGELFF	TGTGCCAGCAGCTATCTAATAAACACCGGGGAGCTGTTTTTT
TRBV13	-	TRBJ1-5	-	CASSLDGGNQPQHF	TGTGCCAGCAGCTTAGACGGGGGCAATCAGCCCCAGCATTTT
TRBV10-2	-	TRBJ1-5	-	CASSESFQPQHF	TGCGCCAGCAGTGAGTCCTTCCAGCCCCAGCATTTT
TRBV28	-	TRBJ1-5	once	CASSRPQQGNQPQHF	TGTGCCAGCAGCCGACCCCAGCAAGGCAATCAGCCCCAGCATTTT
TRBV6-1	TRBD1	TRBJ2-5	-	CASSRDRVETQYF	TGTGCCAGCAGTAGGGACAGGGTGGAGACCCAGTACTTC
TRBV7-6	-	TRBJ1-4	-	CASSLRGGDEKLFF	TGTGCCAGCAGCTTACGGGGCGGGGATGAAAAACTGTTTTTT
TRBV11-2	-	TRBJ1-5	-	CASSLREDQPQHF	TGTGCCAGCAGCCTACGTGAGGATCAGCCCCAGCATTTT
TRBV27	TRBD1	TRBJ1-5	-	CASSSNPVGEGANQPQHF	TGTGCCAGCAGTTCAAACCCCGTCGGGGAGGGGGCGAACCAGCCCCAGCATTTT
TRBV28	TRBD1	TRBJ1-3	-	CASSFGLQGAGNTIYF	TGTGCCAGCAGTTTCGGACTACAGGGGGCTGGAAACACCATATATTTT
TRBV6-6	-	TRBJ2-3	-	CASKDQRSTDTQYF	TGTGCCAGCAAGGATCAGCGGAGCACAGATACGCAGTATTTT
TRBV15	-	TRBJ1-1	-	CATSRRGGTTEAFF	TGTGCCACCAGCAGACGTGGAGGGACGACTGAAGCTTTCTTT
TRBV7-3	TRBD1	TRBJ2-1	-	CASSLWGQGANNEQFF	TGTGCCAGCAGCTTATGGGGACAGGGGGCGAACAATGAGCAGTTCTTC
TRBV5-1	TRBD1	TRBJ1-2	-	CASSLRTGGHGYTF	TGCGCCAGCAGCTTGCGGACAGGAGGCCATGGCTACACCTTC
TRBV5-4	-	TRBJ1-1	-	CASTLVAGRNTEAFF	TGTGCCAGCACCCTTGTAGCAGGGAGGAACACTGAAGCTTTCTTT
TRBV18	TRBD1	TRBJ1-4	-	CASSPPRGLGDEKLFF	TGTGCCAGCTCACCACCGAGGGGGCTTGGAGATGAAAAACTGTTTTTT
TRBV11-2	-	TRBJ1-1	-	CASSLIRTNTEAFF	TGTGCCAGCAGCTTAATTCGGACAAACACTGAAGCTTTCTTT
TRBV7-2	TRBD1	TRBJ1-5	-	CASSLARLGTVGNQPQHF	TGTGCCAGCAGCTTAGCCCGACTCGGGACAGTAGGGAATCAGCCCCAGCATTTT
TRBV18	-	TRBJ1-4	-	CASSPAGVGEKLFF	TGTGCCAGCTCACCAGCAGGAGTCGGGGAAAAACTGTTTTTT
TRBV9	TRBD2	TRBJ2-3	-	CASSVRREGTDTQYF	TGTGCCAGCAGCGTAAGGCGGGAGGGCACAGATACGCAGTATTTT
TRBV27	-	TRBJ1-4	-	CASSSPGLGPANEKLFF	TGTGCCAGCAGTTCCCCCGGCCTTGGACCTGCTAATGAAAAACTGTTTTTT
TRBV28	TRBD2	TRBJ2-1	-	CASSSGLAGTWGFF	TGTGCCAGCAGCTCAGGACTAGCGGGCACTTGGGGGTTCTTC
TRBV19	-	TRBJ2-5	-	CASSIRQSQETQYF	TGTGCCAGTAGTATACGGCAAAGCCAAGAGACCCAGTACTTC
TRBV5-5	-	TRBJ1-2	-	CASSSRGLTNYGYTF	TGTGCCAGCAGCTCTAGGGGCCTAACTAACTATGGCTACACCTTC
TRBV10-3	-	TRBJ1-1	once	CAIMSGALGFDSSHTEAFF	TGTGCCATCATGTCAGGGGCCCTGGGATTCGACAGTTCTCACACTGAAGCTTTCTTT
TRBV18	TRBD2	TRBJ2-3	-	CASSPAGLAGGTDTQYF	TGTGCCAGCTCACCAGCGGGACTAGCGGGAGGTACAGATACGCAGTATTTT
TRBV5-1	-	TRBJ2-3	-	CASSPDRDTQYF	TGCGCCAGCAGCCCGGATAGGGATACGCAGTATTTT
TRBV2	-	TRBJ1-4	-	CASTPNEKLFF	TGTGCCAGCACACCAAATGAAAAACTGTTTTTT
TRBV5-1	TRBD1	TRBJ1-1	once	CASSNGQGTEAFF	TGCGCCAGCAGCAACGGACAGGGCACTGAAGCTTTCTTT
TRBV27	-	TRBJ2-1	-	CASSSMRVFEQFF	TGTGCCAGCAGTTCCATGAGGGTTTTTGAGCAGTTCTTC
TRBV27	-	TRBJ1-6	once	CASSLYRHAGGGAYNSPLHF	TGTGCCAGCAGTTTATACCGTCACGCCGGTGGGGGTGCTTATAATTCACCCCTCCACTTT
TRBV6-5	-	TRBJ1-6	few	CASSYGQGSSPLHF	TGTGCCAGCAGTTACGGGCAGGGGAGTTCACCCCTCCACTTT